The rows below give T cell receptor beta chains drawn from one sample of a study of PD-L1 blockade in urothelial cancer. Repertoires were generated with immunoSEQ multiplex PCR, while TCRdb's copy carries only in-frame clones and drops some. The sample yields under 20,000 clones, roughly four fifths seen once. This specimen consisted of PBMCs, obtained around atezolizumab (anti-PD-L1) treatment. Receptors originate from a man in his fifties with urothelial cancer. Both conserved end residues are part of each CDR3. A D gene is named only where the DNA matches it firmly. For some rows the clone size is stated as once, few or many, or as a class when expanded; others skip it.

CDR3 length	clone size	J gene	V gene	D gene	CDR3 DNA	CDR3 protein
15	-	TRBJ1-3	TRBV15	-	TGTGCCACCAGCATCGATATCAGCTCTGGAAACACCATATATTTT	CATSIDISSGNTIYF
12	once	TRBJ1-2	TRBV5-4	-	TGTGCCAGCAGCTTGGACTACTATGGCTACACCTTC	CASSLDYYGYTF
15	-	TRBJ2-3	TRBV2	TRBD2	TGTGCCAGCAGTTTGACTAGCTCTAGCACAGATACGCAGTATTTT	CASSLTSSSTDTQYF
15	once	TRBJ2-1	TRBV2	TRBD1	TGTGCCAGCAGGGAACAGGGGGCCTCCTACAATGAGCAGTTCTTC	CASREQGASYNEQFF
14	-	TRBJ1-1	TRBV7-9	-	TGTGCCAGCAGCCCCAGCGGACTGAACACTGAAGCTTTCTTT	CASSPSGLNTEAFF
18	once	TRBJ1-1	TRBV6-7	TRBD1	TGTGCCAGCAGTAGCAGACCGGGACAGGGGGCGGGATACACTGAAGCTTTCTTT	CASSSRPGQGAGYTEAFF
16	-	TRBJ1-2	TRBV5-5	-	TGTGCCAGCAGCTTGGAGGAGGGCGGGCTTCTCTATGGCTACACCTTC	CASSLEEGGLLYGYTF
15	once	TRBJ2-3	TRBV6-1	TRBD2	TGTGCCAGCATACTAGCGGGGACTAGCACAGATACGCAGTATTTT	CASILAGTSTDTQYF
14	-	TRBJ2-2	TRBV18	TRBD2	TGTGCCAGCTCACCCGGGGGGTACACCGGGGAGCTGTTTTTT	CASSPGGYTGELFF
15	-	TRBJ2-7	TRBV19	TRBD1	TGTGCCAGTAGTCCTCGGACAGGGAGGAGCTACGAGCAGTACTTC	CASSPRTGRSYEQYF